This passage covers 30 T cell receptor beta chains from one sample sequenced in a study of blood T cell repertoires in COVID-19. Using immunoSEQ multiplex PCR, the repertoire was profiled, and TCRdb retains in-frame clones only, with some absent. This table holds roughly 260,000 clones, roughly four fifths found once. Sequences were obtained from PBMCs or T cells enriched from blood (not recorded which). All receptors derive from a woman aged 40 to 50 who had been exposed to COVID-19.

The gene calls are TRBV21-1 and TRBJ1-2. TRBV21-1 corresponds to a pseudogene. CDR3 length: 15 residues. Written as DNA, the CDR3 is TGTGCCAGCAGCTTATTGAGAGGGCGAGCGCATGGCTACACCTTC. Translation: CASSLLRGRAHGYTF.

Written as DNA, the CDR3 is TGTGCCAGCAGTCTCTTTAAGGGGGCTAATGAAAAACTGTTTTTT. Protein sequence: CASSLFKGANEKLFF. The V and J genes are TRBV2 and TRBJ1-4, with D possibly matching TRBD1 (6 bases). This CDR3 is 15 amino acids long. Germline CDR1 SNHLY, CDR2 FYNNEI. The V and J ends lost 5 bases and 3 bases respectively, with 13 bases between them. The variable domain in full, completed from reference TRBV2 and TRBJ1-4, reads EPEVTQTPSHQVTQMGQEVILRCVPISNHLYFYWYRQILGQKVEFLVSFYNNEISEKSEIFDDQFSVERPDGSNFTLKIRSTKLEDSAMYFCASSLFKGANEKLFFGSGTQLSVL.

V usage is TRBV14 and J usage is TRBJ2-3, with 9 positions matching TRBD1. V was pared by 1 base and J by 6 bases, with 5 bases of the junction left unmatched. The germline V gene has CDR1 SGHDN and CDR2 FVKESK. CDR3 length: 15 amino acids. The CDR3 DNA follows: TGTGCCAGCAGCCAAGCGACAGGGGGATCGGATACGCAGTATTTT. It yields the protein CASSQATGGSDTQYF.

This chain joins TRBV19 and TRBJ1-3, with D hard to call. Germline loops: CDR1 LNHDA, CDR2 SQIVND (reference sequence). Trimming cost V 8 bases and J 3 bases, with 5 bases left between them. The CDR3 is 11 amino acids. The CDR3 DNA follows: TGTGCCAGTCACAGTGGAAACACCATATATTTT. Its protein is CASHSGNTIYF.

This clone was found once. The sample carries other DNA sequences with the same CDR3. The rearrangement joins TRBV10-3 to TRBJ1-5, with D tentatively TRBD1 (5 bases). The CDR3 runs 14 residues. V lost 0 bases, J lost 7 bases, and 10 bases lay in between. Germline V gives CDR1 ENHRY, CDR2 SYGVKD. The CDR3 bases are TGTGCCATCAGTGAGTCGGGTGGGGGGCAGCCCCAGCATTTT. Amino acid sequence: CAISESGGGQPQHF.

This clone was recorded once. Here the CDR3 DNA reads TGCGCCAGCACCAGGGGTCAGTGGGACAGTTCCTACGAGCAGTACTTC. Its translation is CASTRGQWDSSYEQYF. V gene TRBV5-1 combines with J gene TRBJ2-7; 7 bases align to TRBD1. With 6 bases clipped from V and 1 base from J, the junction kept 13 bases outside the gene matches. CDR3 length: 16 amino acids. Germline V CDR1 and CDR2: SGHRS, YFSETQ.

The chain uses TRBV4-3 and TRBJ2-3, with D possibly matching TRBD1 (5 bases). Per the germline V gene, CDR1 is LGHNA and CDR2 is YSLEER. The germline V and J ends were trimmed by 4 bases and 14 bases, with 19 bases remaining between them. This CDR3 has 13 amino acids. The CDR3 DNA is TGCGCCAGCAGCCTTACCAGACAGAGTTGGCCGTATTTT. Translated: CASSLTRQSWPYF.

The V call is TRBV28, the J call TRBJ1-5; D might be TRBD1 (6 bases). The germline V and J ends were trimmed by 6 bases and 6 bases, with 21 bases remaining between them. The length of the CDR3 is 16 residues. Per the germline V gene, CDR1 is MDHEN and CDR2 is SYDVKM. The CDR3 sequence: CASSKNRDGEGQPQHF. CDR3 DNA: TGTGCCAGCAGCAAGAACAGGGACGGGGAAGGTCAGCCCCAGCATTTT.

This clone appeared a few times. This rearrangement joins TRBV14 to TRBJ1-4, with 7 positions matching TRBD1. CDR3 length equals 20 residues. Germline V gives CDR1 SGHDN, CDR2 FVKESK. J was trimmed by 4 bases and V by 4 bases; bases with no gene match: 21. The chain's CDR3 is CASSPTGTNKSKYHNEKLFF. The CDR3 region has the DNA TGTGCCAGCAGCCCGACAGGGACCAACAAAAGTAAGTACCATAATGAAAAACTGTTTTTT.

The table lists this clone with a count of one. The chain recombines TRBV12-3 or TRBV12-4 with TRBJ2-5, with 7 bases matching TRBD2. The CDR3 totals 13 residues. After removal of 5 bases from V and 3 bases from J, the junction contained 3 bases not matched to a gene. CDR3 sequence (DNA): TGTGCCAGCAGTCTCGGGACTAAAGAGACCCAGTACTTC. It codes for CASSLGTKETQYF.

The chain links TRBV6-1 to TRBJ1-5, with 8 bases that match TRBD1. This CDR3 spans 15 amino acids. CDR1 MNHNS and CDR2 SASEGT come from the germline V gene. V trimming: 2 bases; J trimming: 3 bases; junction bases outside the gene matches: 3. CDR3 in amino acids: CASSEWTGYNQPQHF. The CDR3 DNA reads TGTGCCAGCAGTGAATGGACAGGGTACAATCAGCCCCAGCATTTT.

The chain has TRBV2 and TRBJ1-6; 10 bases agree with TRBD1. From germline, CDR1 is SNHLY and CDR2 FYNNEI. CDR3 length: 15 amino acids. V trimming: 6 bases; J trimming: 6 bases; junction bases outside the gene matches: 5. The chain's CDR3 is CASRARQGANSPLHF. CDR3 DNA: TGTGCCAGCAGGGCCAGACAGGGGGCTAATTCACCCCTCCACTTT.

The V and J genes are TRBV10-3 and TRBJ1-1; 7 bases fit TRBD1. Germline values: CDR1 ENHRY, CDR2 SYGVKD. The junction had 8 bases not matched to a gene; V was cut back by 7 bases and J by 3 bases. CDR3 size: 14 residues. The CDR3 DNA reads as TGTGCCATCAATCAACAGGGGCAGGACACTGAAGCTTTCTTT. Translated, it gives CAINQQGQDTEAFF.

The genes are TRBV19 and TRBJ2-1, with D tentatively TRBD1 (5 bases). The CDR3 loop spans 13 amino acids. Looked up from germline, CDR1 is LNHDA and CDR2 is SQIVND (reference sequence). V shed 5 bases and J shed 6 bases, with 11 bases lying between them. Here the CDR3 reads CASSDRQPNEQFF. CDR3 coding DNA: TGTGCCAGTAGTGACCGACAGCCCAATGAGCAGTTCTTC.

The rearrangement uses TRBV7-2 and TRBJ1-2; possibly TRBD1 for D (6 bases). This CDR3 region has 16 residues. With 5 bases removed from V and 5 bases from J, the gap between germline ends came to 21 bases. CDR1 SGHTA and CDR2 FQGNSA come from the germline V gene. The CDR3 coding sequence is TGTGCCAGCAGCCCTGGGGGGGCTCCTTTTGAGTATGGCTACACCTTC. Residues: CASSPGGAPFEYGYTF. Based on the CDR3 plus reference TRBV7-2 and TRBJ1-2, the full variable domain is GAGVSQSPSNKVTEKGKDVELRCDPISGHTALYWYRQSLGQGLEFLIYFQGNSAPDKSGLPSDRFSAERTGGSVSTLTIQRTQQEDSAVYLCASSPGGAPFEYGYTFGSGTRLTVV.

The chain couples TRBV6-2 or TRBV6-3 to TRBJ1-1; 8 bases agree with TRBD1. J gave up 7 bases and V 5 bases, and 3 bases lay outside the gene matches. The CDR3 consists of 12 residues. Germline V CDR1 and CDR2: MNHEY, SVGEGT. CDR3 residues: CASSGQGFEAFF. The CDR3 DNA sequence: TGTGCCAGCAGTGGACAGGGTTTTGAAGCTTTCTTT.

The chain uses TRBV14 and TRBJ1-6; weak D call: TRBD1 (6 bases). Trimming left V 1 base short and J 8 bases short, with 12 bases between. The V gene's germline CDR1 is SGHDN and CDR2 FVKESK. The CDR3 totals 15 residues. Here the CDR3 reads CASSQVLAGDSPLHF. The CDR3 DNA follows: TGTGCCAGCAGCCAAGTTTTGGCAGGGGATTCACCCCTCCACTTT.

The chain has TRBV3-1 (or the pseudogene TRBV3-2) and TRBJ2-3, with D maybe TRBD1 (5 bases). Trimming pared 4 bases from V and 4 bases from J, leaving 12 bases between. Germline loops: CDR1 LGHDT, CDR2 YNNKEL (reference sequence). The length of the CDR3 is 14 residues. CDR3 nucleotide sequence: TGTGCCAGCAGCCCCAGGGTACAGTCAGATACGCAGTATTTT. Its translation is CASSPRVQSDTQYF.

This clone was seen once. The chain links TRBV6-5 to TRBJ2-3; no definite D call. V was cut by 7 bases and J by 5 bases, with 10 bases left in between. The CDR3 runs 12 residues. Per the germline V gene, CDR1 is MNHEY and CDR2 is SVGAGI. The CDR3 protein is CASMQKRDTQYF. The CDR3 DNA sequence: TGTGCCAGCATGCAGAAAAGAGATACGCAGTATTTT.

This rearrangement joins TRBV5-4 to TRBJ2-7, with D tentatively TRBD1 (5 bases). Deletions cut 4 bases from V and 2 bases from J, with 19 bases between. The CDR3 length is 16 residues. CDR1 is SGHNT, CDR2 YYREEE, per germline (reference sequence). The CDR3 DNA follows: TGTGCCAGCAGCACTGGGTGGGGCAGGGCCACCTACGAGCAGTACTTC. This sequence encodes CASSTGWGRATYEQYF.

The J gene is TRBJ1-3, the V gene TRBV11-2; D is unclear. Deletions cut 2 bases from V and 4 bases from J, with 6 bases between. The CDR3 covers 13 residues. CDR1 and CDR2 from the germline V gene are SGHAT and FQNNGV. The CDR3 sequence: CASSLSPGNTIYF. CDR3 DNA sequence: TGTGCCAGCAGCTTAAGCCCGGGAAACACCATATATTTT.

The V gene is TRBV12-3 or TRBV12-4, the J gene TRBJ1-4; D remains unclear. Trimming removed 7 bases from V and 7 bases from J, with 13 bases in between. The CDR3 contains 13 residues. The CDR3 DNA reads as TGTGCCAGCACCCCACGCGGGGTTGAAAAACTGTTTTTT. Translated: CASTPRGVEKLFF.

In DNA form, the CDR3 reads TGTGCCAGCAGTTTAGCCATAGATCAGCCCCAGCATTTT. Its translation is CASSLAIDQPQHF. The V gene is TRBV12-3 or TRBV12-4, the J gene TRBJ1-5; D is ambiguous. The CDR3 runs to 13 residues. The V end lost 0 bases, the J end lost 5 bases, and 5 bases lay between the germline ends.

This chain joins TRBV2 and TRBJ1-2; 10 bases map to TRBD1. The CDR3 loop spans 14 amino acids. Germline V gives CDR1 SNHLY, CDR2 FYNNEI. J lost 4 bases, V lost 4 bases, and 3 bases had no gene match. CDR3 in amino acids: CASSGRDRGYGYTF. DNA of the CDR3: TGTGCCAGCAGTGGTCGGGACAGGGGCTATGGCTACACCTTC.

The chain recombines TRBV20-1 with TRBJ2-7; TRBD1 is a possible D gene (5 bases). CDR1 and CDR2 from the germline V gene are DFQATT and SNEGSKA (reference sequence). V lost 3 bases, J lost 1 base, and 10 bases lay in between. The CDR3 has 13 residues. CDR3 sequence (DNA): TGCAGTGCTAGTGGGGCTACGTCCTACGAGCAGTACTTC. The encoded protein is CSASGATSYEQYF.

The chain combines TRBV6-5 with TRBJ2-7; TRBD2 aligns across 10 bases. Germline loops: CDR1 MNHEY, CDR2 SVGAGI. The CDR3 runs 15 residues. Losses at the gene ends were 5 bases for V and 3 bases for J; bases not matched to a gene: 7. CDR3 nucleotide sequence: TGTGCCAGCAGTATCCAAGCGGGGGGGAACTACGAGCAGTACTTC. Translating gives CASSIQAGGNYEQYF.

The chain carries TRBV7-9 and TRBJ2-7, with D maybe TRBD1 (5 bases). V lost 3 bases and J lost 3, with 9 bases in between. Germline V gene data show CDR1 as SEHNR and CDR2 as FQNEAQ (reference sequence). This CDR3 comprises 13 residues. The CDR3 spells CASSFPGNYEQYF. The CDR3 coding sequence is TGTGCCAGCAGCTTTCCAGGGAACTACGAGCAGTACTTC.

The chain uses TRBV7-2 and TRBJ1-2; 7 bases are a match to TRBD1. Germline V gives CDR1 SGHTA, CDR2 FQGNSA. This CDR3 contains 14 residues. The trim removed 7 bases at V and 4 bases at J, leaving 9 bases unmatched. CDR3 region: CASKLDRTTYGYTF. The CDR3 coding sequence is TGTGCCAGCAAATTGGACAGGACAACCTATGGCTACACCTTC.

This chain uses TRBV29-1 with TRBJ2-1, with 9 bases aligning to TRBD1. Germline loops: CDR1 SQVTM, CDR2 ANQGSEA. J lost 10 bases, V lost 4 bases, and 5 bases had no gene match. CDR3 length: 12 amino acids. The CDR3 sequence: CSVGTGGREQFF. CDR3 DNA sequence: TGCAGCGTTGGAACAGGGGGCCGGGAGCAGTTCTTC.

This chain links TRBV12-3 or TRBV12-4 with TRBJ2-3; 7 nucleotides match TRBD2. With 4 bases clipped from V and 11 bases from J, the junction kept 3 bases outside the gene matches. This CDR3 region has 11 residues. DNA for the CDR3: TGTGCCAGCAGTTATGGGGGGGAGCAGTATTTT. It encodes CASSYGGEQYF.